This TCR beta chain was retrieved from a study of CD8+CD57+ T cells in acquired aplastic anemia. By flow cytometry, patients selected for sequencing had shown an expansion of CD8+CD57+ cells. In all patients, the disease was severe acquired aplastic anemia. Blood samples were obtained from patients who had received no prior therapy. On this clonotype: Its antigen is not identified.

This CDR3 comprises 12 residues. The germline V and J ends were trimmed by 6 bases and 6 bases, with 12 bases remaining between them. Germline assignment: CDR1 ENHRY and CDR2 SYGVKD. Genomic DNA, the template, was used for profiling of the TCR beta VDJ and CDR3. TCRdb re-called the reads with MiXCR, one entry per CDR3 protein. The sample has hundreds of thousands of distinct CDR3 sequences; 56% are singletons. Study outcomes and limitations: Patients and controls turned out to have approximately 29 CD8+ CDR3 sequences in common.

The clonotype comes from a human donor with aplastic anemia. V is TRBV10-3 and J is TRBJ2-7; D uncertain. The material sequenced was sorted CD4+, CD8+, or CD8+CD57+ T cells (not recorded which) from PBMCs. CDR3 residues: CAISDNLSEQYF. The CDR3 bases are TGTGCCATCAGCGACAATCTCTCCGAGCAGTACTTC.